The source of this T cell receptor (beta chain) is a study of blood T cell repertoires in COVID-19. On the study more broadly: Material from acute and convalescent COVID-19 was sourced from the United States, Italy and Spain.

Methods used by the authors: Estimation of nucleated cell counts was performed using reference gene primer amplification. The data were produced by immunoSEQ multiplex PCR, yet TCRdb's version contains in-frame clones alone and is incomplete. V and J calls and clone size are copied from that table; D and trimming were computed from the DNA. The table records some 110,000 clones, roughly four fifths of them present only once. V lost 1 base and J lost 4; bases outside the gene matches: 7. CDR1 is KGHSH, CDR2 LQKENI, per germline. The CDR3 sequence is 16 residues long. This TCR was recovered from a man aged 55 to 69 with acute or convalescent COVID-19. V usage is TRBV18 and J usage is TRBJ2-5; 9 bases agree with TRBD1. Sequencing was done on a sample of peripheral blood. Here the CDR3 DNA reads TGTGCCAGCTCACCACGCGGACAGGGGATTGGAGAGACCCAGTACTTC. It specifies CASSPRGQGIGETQYF.